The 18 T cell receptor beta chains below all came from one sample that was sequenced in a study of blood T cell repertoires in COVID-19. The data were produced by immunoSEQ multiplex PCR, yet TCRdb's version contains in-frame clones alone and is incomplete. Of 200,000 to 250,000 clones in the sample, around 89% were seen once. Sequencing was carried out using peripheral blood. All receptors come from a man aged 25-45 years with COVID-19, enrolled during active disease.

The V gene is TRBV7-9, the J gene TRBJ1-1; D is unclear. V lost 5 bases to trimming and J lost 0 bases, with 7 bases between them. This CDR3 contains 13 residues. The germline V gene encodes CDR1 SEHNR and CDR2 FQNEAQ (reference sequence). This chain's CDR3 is CASSVDMNTEAFF. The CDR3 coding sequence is TGTGCCAGCAGCGTAGACATGAACACTGAAGCTTTCTTT.

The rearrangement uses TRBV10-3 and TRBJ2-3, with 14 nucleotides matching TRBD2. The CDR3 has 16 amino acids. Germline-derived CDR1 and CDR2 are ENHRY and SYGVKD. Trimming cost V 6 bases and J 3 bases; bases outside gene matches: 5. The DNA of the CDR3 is TGTGCCATCAGCCCGACTAGCGGGGGGGCTACAGATACGCAGTATTTT. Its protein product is CAISPTSGGATDTQYF.

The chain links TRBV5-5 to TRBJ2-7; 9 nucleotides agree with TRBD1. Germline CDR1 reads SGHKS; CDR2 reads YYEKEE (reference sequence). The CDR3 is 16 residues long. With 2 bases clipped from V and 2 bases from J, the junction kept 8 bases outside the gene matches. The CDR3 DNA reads TGTGCCAGCAGCTTAGCCCCGACAGGGGGTCCCTACGAGCAGTACTTC. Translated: CASSLAPTGGPYEQYF.

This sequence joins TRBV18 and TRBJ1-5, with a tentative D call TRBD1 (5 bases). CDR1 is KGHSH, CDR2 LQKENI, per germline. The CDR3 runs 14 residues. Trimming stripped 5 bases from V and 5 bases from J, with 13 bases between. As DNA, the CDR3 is TGTGCCAGCTCAACTCGACAGATCCATCAGCCCCAGCATTTT. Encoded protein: CASSTRQIHQPQHF.

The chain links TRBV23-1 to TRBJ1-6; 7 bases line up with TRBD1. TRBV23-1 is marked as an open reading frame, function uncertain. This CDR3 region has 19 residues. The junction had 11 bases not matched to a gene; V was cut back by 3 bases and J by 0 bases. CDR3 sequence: CASSHTDRVRSSYNSPLHF. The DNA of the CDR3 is TGCGCCAGCAGTCATACCGACAGGGTAAGGAGCTCCTATAATTCACCCCTCCACTTT.

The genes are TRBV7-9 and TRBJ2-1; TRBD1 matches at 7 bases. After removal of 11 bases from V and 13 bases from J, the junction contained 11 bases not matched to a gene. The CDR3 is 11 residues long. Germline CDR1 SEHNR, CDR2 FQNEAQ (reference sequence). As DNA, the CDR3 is TGTGCCGGAGAGACAGGGATAACACAGTTCTTC. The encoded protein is CAGETGITQFF.

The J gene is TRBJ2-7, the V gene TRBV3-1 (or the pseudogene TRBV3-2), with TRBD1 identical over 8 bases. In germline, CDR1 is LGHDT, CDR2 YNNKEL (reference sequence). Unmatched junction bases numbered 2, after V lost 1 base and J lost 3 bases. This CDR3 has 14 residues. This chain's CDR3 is CASSQAGGIYEQYF. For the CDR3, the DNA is TGTGCCAGCAGCCAAGCAGGGGGCATCTACGAGCAGTACTTC.

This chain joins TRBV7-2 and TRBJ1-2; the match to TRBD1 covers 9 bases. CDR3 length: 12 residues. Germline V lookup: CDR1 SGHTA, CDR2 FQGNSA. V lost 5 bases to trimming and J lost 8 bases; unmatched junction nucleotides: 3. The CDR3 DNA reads TGTGCCAGCAGCACAGGGGGCCAAGGCTACACCTTC. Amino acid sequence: CASSTGGQGYTF.

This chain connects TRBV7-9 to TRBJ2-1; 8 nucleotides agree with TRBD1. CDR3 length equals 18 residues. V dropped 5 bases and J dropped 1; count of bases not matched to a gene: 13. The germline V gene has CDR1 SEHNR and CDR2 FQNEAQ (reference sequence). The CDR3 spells CASSQRVTQGDSYNEQFF. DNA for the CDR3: TGTGCCAGCAGCCAACGAGTAACACAGGGGGATTCCTACAATGAGCAGTTCTTC. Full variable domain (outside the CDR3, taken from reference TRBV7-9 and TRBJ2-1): DTGVSQNPRHKITKRGQNVTFRCDPISEHNRLYWYRQTLGQGPEFLTYFQNEAQLEKSRLLSDRFSAERPKGSFSTLEIQRTEQGDSAMYLCASSQRVTQGDSYNEQFFGPGTRLTVL.

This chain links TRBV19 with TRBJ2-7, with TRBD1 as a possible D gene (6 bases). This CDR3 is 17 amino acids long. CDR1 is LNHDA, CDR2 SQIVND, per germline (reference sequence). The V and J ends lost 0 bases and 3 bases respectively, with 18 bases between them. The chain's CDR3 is CASSIDPRSSGVYEQYF. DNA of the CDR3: TGTGCCAGTAGTATAGATCCTCGGTCCTCAGGGGTCTACGAGCAGTACTTC. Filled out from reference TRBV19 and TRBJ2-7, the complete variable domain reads DGGITQSPKYLFRKEGQNVTLSCEQNLNHDAMYWYRQDPGQGLRLIYYSQIVNDFQKGDIAEGYSVSREKKESFPLTVTSAQKNPTAFYLCASSIDPRSSGVYEQYFGPGTRLTVT.

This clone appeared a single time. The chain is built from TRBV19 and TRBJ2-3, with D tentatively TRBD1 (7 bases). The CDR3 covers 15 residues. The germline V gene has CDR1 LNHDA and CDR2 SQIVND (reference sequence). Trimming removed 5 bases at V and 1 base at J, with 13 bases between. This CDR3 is CASSYQGGRTDTQYF. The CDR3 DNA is TGTGCCAGTAGTTACCAGGGGGGACGCACAGATACGCAGTATTTT.

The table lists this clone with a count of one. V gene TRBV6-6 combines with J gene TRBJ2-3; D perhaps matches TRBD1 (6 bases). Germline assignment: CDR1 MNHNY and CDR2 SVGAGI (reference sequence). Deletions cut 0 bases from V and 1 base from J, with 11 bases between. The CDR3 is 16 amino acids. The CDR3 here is CASSYSSGVRTDTQYF. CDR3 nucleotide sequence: TGTGCCAGCAGTTACTCGTCAGGGGTCCGCACAGATACGCAGTATTTT.

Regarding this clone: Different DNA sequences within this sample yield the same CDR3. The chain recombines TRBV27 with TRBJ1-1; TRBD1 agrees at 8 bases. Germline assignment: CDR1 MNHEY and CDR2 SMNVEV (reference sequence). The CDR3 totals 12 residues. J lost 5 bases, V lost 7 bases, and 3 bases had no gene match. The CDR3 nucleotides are TGTGCCAGCAACGACAGGGGAACTGAAGCTTTCTTT. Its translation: CASNDRGTEAFF.

The CDR3 loop reads CASSPPGTVEAFF. The CDR3 DNA sequence: TGTGCCAGCTCACCACCTGGGACAGTTGAAGCTTTCTTT. The rearrangement joins TRBV18 to TRBJ1-1; 7 bases map to TRBD1. Germline CDR1 reads KGHSH; CDR2 reads LQKENI. J gave up 7 bases and V 0 bases, and 2 bases lay outside the gene matches. The CDR3 is made up of 13 amino acids.

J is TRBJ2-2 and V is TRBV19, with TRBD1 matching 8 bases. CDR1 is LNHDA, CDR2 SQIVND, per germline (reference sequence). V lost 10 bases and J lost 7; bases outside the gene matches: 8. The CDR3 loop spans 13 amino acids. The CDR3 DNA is TGTGCCACAGACAGGGGCCTAGGCGGGGAGCTGTTTTTT. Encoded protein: CATDRGLGGELFF.

The CDR3 region is CSVLSRGNTGELFF. CDR3 DNA: TGCAGCGTTCTCTCGCGGGGGAACACCGGGGAGCTGTTTTTT. The genes are TRBV29-1 and TRBJ2-2; D perhaps matches TRBD2 (6 bases). The germline CDR1 and CDR2 sequences are SQVTM and ANQGSEA. V dropped 5 bases and J dropped 1 base, with 11 bases sitting between them. The CDR3 runs to 14 residues.

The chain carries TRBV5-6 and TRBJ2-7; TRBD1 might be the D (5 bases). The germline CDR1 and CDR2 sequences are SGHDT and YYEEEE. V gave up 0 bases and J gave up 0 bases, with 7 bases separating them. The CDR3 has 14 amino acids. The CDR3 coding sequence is TGTGCCAGCAGCTTGGGACAGTACTCCTACGAGCAGTACTTC. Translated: CASSLGQYSYEQYF.

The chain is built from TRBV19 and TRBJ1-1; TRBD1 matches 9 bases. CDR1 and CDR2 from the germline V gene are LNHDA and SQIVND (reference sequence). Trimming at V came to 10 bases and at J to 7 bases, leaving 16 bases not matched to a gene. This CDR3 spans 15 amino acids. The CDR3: CATRDPGQGWFEAFF. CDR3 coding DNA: TGTGCCACCCGTGATCCGGGACAGGGTTGGTTTGAAGCTTTCTTT.